This is a list of T cell receptor beta chains from one sample in a study of shared clonotypes between healthy human individuals. Assay used: immunoSEQ multiplex PCR; TCRdb lists only in-frame clones, some missing. Seen here are approximately 1,500,000 clones, approximately 98% observed once, and the top ten hold about 0.45%. Sequencing used naive CD4+ T cells sorted from blood. The receptors come from a man aged 30 to 45 in good health. CDR3s include the opening cysteine and the closing phenylalanine or tryptophan. A D gene is named only where the DNA matches it firmly. Expanded clones get a size class; other rows say once, few or many, or leave the size out.

d_call	j_call	v_call	clone_size	cdr3_aa	cdr3_nt
-	TRBJ1-3	TRBV19	-	CASSYGSSGNTIYF	TGTGCCAGTAGTTATGGATCCTCTGGAAACACCATATATTTT
TRBD2	TRBJ2-5	TRBV7-2	-	CASSRSSGTQETQYF	TGTGCCAGCAGCCGATCTAGCGGGACTCAAGAGACCCAGTACTTC
TRBD1	TRBJ1-1	TRBV7-9	-	CASSLKGAGNTEAFF	TGTGCCAGCAGCTTGAAGGGGGCAGGGAACACTGAAGCTTTCTTT
-	TRBJ1-4	TRBV28	once	CASSFQGPGDEKLFF	TGTGCCAGCAGTTTTCAGGGACCTGGGGATGAAAAACTGTTTTTT
TRBD1	TRBJ2-2	TRBV7-9	-	CASLTDRGATGELFF	TGTGCCAGCTTAACGGACAGGGGGGCCACCGGGGAGCTGTTTTTT
-	TRBJ2-5	TRBV18	once	CASSAQETQYF	TGTGCCAGCTCGGCACAAGAGACCCAGTACTTC
TRBD1	TRBJ1-1	TRBV27	once	CASRTGRLIGNTEAFF	TGTGCCAGCAGGACAGGGCGCCTAATTGGGAACACTGAAGCTTTCTTT
TRBD2	TRBJ2-7	TRBV5-1	once	CASSLSFTSGSYEQYF	TGCGCCAGCAGCTTGAGTTTCACTAGCGGCTCCTACGAGCAGTACTTC
-	TRBJ1-1	TRBV7-9	-	CASSYRAGTPSFF	TGTGCCAGCAGCTACAGAGCCGGGACCCCCTCTTTCTTT
-	TRBJ2-1	TRBV10-2	-	CASTLGGGYNEQFF	TGCGCCAGCACTTTAGGTGGGGGTTACAATGAGCAGTTCTTC
-	TRBJ2-6	TRBV4-1	-	CASSQRQLSGANVLTF	TGCGCCAGCAGCCAACGTCAGCTCTCTGGGGCCAACGTCCTGACTTTC
-	TRBJ2-5	TRBV9	-	CASSVGHEETQYF	TGTGCCAGCAGCGTAGGCCACGAGGAGACCCAGTACTTC
TRBD1	TRBJ2-7	TRBV5-1	once	CASSFTGVSGEQYF	TGCGCCAGCAGCTTTACAGGGGTCTCGGGGGAGCAGTACTTC
-	TRBJ2-1	TRBV18	-	CASSPLSYNEQFF	TGTGCCAGCTCTCCATTATCCTACAATGAGCAGTTCTTC
TRBD2	TRBJ2-7	TRBV15	-	CATSRVLAGGGEQYF	TGTGCCACCAGCAGAGTACTAGCGGGAGGCGGGGAGCAGTACTTC
-	TRBJ1-4	TRBV7-9	-	CASSLGRATNEKLFF	TGTGCCAGCAGCTTAGGGAGGGCAACTAATGAAAAACTGTTTTTT
-	TRBJ2-5	TRBV15	-	CATSRDRVRETQYF	TGTGCCACCAGCAGAGACAGGGTCCGCGAGACCCAGTACTTC
-	TRBJ2-2	TRBV19	-	CASSIGTVGGELFF	TGTGCCAGTAGTATAGGGACAGTGGGCGGGGAGCTGTTTTTT
-	TRBJ2-5	TRBV18	-	CASSPYLGETQYF	TGTGCCAGCTCACCTTATCTGGGGGAGACCCAGTACTTC
-	TRBJ1-5	TRBV18	once	CASSPPGGQGNQPQHF	TGTGCCAGCTCACCACCGGGTGGGCAGGGAAATCAGCCCCAGCATTTT
-	TRBJ1-1	TRBV15	-	CATSRDVGRAFF	TGTGCCACCAGCAGAGATGTAGGCAGGGCTTTCTTT
-	TRBJ1-2	TRBV9	-	CASSVANVGDGYTF	TGTGCCAGCAGCGTAGCCAATGTGGGCGACGGCTACACCTTC
TRBD2	TRBJ2-3	TRBV30	-	CAWSSGVAGSGDTQYF	TGTGCCTGGAGCTCCGGGGTAGCGGGATCGGGAGATACGCAGTATTTT
TRBD2	TRBJ2-1	TRBV7-6	-	CASLPRDYYNEQFF	TGTGCCAGCCTGCCCCGGGACTACTACAATGAGCAGTTCTTC
TRBD2	TRBJ2-3	TRBV5-4	once	CASSSGTSGSTDTQYF	TGTGCCAGCAGCTCGGGTACTAGCGGGAGCACAGATACGCAGTATTTT
TRBD2	TRBJ2-1	TRBV9	-	CASSVGASGSLYEQFF	TGTGCCAGCAGCGTAGGAGCTAGCGGGTCCCTTTATGAGCAGTTCTTC
-	TRBJ2-3	TRBV6-5	-	CASSYRPYTDTQYF	TGTGCCAGCAGTTATCGGCCATACACAGATACGCAGTATTTT
TRBD1	TRBJ2-2	TRBV5-1	once	CASSTGTGGTGELFF	TGCGCCAGCAGCACCGGGACAGGTGGCACCGGGGAGCTGTTTTTT
-	TRBJ1-2	TRBV7-2	-	CASSSEVKNGYTF	TGTGCCAGCAGCTCAGAGGTCAAGAATGGCTACACCTTC
-	TRBJ1-1	TRBV11-2	-	CASSFLAGGAFF	TGTGCCAGCAGCTTCCTAGCCGGGGGCGCTTTCTTT
-	TRBJ2-5	TRBV28	-	CASTPSRRGQETQYF	TGTGCCAGCACCCCATCGAGGCGTGGGCAAGAGACCCAGTACTTC
TRBD2	TRBJ2-1	TRBV7-9	-	CASTPSGLAGAGYNEQFF	TGTGCCAGCACCCCCAGTGGGCTAGCGGGGGCCGGCTACAATGAGCAGTTCTTC
-	TRBJ2-7	TRBV18	-	CASSPSGVLYEQYF	TGTGCCAGCTCACCGTCTGGCGTCCTCTACGAGCAGTACTTC
-	TRBJ2-3	TRBV5-5	once	CASSLGPQDTDTQYF	TGTGCCAGCAGCTTGGGACCGCAAGACACAGATACGCAGTATTTT
-	TRBJ2-1	TRBV19	once	CASSPGGLEDKKLYNEQFF	TGTGCCAGTAGTCCAGGGGGACTAGAAGACAAAAAACTCTACAATGAGCAGTTCTTC
-	TRBJ2-7	TRBV7-9	-	CASSTPGMELFNEQYF	TGTGCCAGCTCCACCCCGGGGATGGAACTGTTCAACGAGCAGTACTTC
TRBD1	TRBJ1-2	TRBV7-9	-	CASSSPPGQGWEGYTF	TGTGCCAGCAGCTCACCCCCGGGACAGGGATGGGAGGGCTACACCTTC
TRBD2	TRBJ2-7	TRBV28	-	CASSQLAGVYEQYF	TGTGCCAGCAGTCAACTAGCGGGAGTTTACGAGCAGTACTTC
-	TRBJ1-5	TRBV27	-	CASSLSQRQPQHF	TGTGCCAGCAGTTTATCTCAGCGTCAGCCCCAGCATTTT
-	TRBJ1-2	TRBV15	-	CATSRDKSAYYGYTF	TGTGCCACCAGCAGAGATAAGTCAGCTTACTATGGCTACACCTTC
TRBD2	TRBJ2-7	TRBV6-6	-	CASSLSGSNEQYF	TGTGCCAGCAGTCTTAGCGGGAGCAACGAGCAGTACTTC
TRBD2	TRBJ2-7	TRBV6-1	-	CASSRLAGPCEQYF	TGTGCCAGCAGCAGACTAGCGGGACCCTGCGAGCAGTACTTC
-	TRBJ2-7	TRBV6-5	-	CASSYRGGFEQYF	TGTGCCAGCAGTTACAGGGGGGGTTTCGAGCAGTACTTC